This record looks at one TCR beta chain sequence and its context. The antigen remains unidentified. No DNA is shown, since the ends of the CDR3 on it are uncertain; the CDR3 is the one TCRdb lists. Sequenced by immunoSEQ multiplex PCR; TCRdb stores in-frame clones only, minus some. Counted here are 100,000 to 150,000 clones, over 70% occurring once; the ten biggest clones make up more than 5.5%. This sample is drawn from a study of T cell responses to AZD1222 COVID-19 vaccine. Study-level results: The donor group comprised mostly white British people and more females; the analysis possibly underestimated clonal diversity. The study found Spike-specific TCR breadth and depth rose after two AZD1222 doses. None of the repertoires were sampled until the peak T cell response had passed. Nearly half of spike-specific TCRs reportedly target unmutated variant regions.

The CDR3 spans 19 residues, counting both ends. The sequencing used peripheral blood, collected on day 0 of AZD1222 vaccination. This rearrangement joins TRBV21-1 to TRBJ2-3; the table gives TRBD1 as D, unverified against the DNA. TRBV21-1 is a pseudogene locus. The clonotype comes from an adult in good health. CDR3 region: CANSVGLGTGRSDTDTQYF.